Each of the 2 T cell receptor beta chains below was sequenced from the same sample in a study of a mutant IDH1 vaccine in newly diagnosed glioma. Data came from immunoSEQ multiplex PCR; TCRdb stores just in-frame clones and leaves some out. The sample carries some 71,000 clones, around nine tenths recorded once. The time point denotes: week 35, safety follow-up. The investigators gave 300 ug of mutant IDH1 20-mer peptide in each vaccine dose, together with topical imiquimod. No antigens are known for them. The sequences come from PBMCs, collected from a glioma patient whose treatment included an IDH1 peptide vaccine. These receptors were obtained from a man aged 25 to 40 with glioma.

V is TRBV30 and J is TRBJ1-2, with TRBD1 matching over 9 bases. The CDR3 is 14 amino acids. The V gene's germline CDR1 is GTSNPN and CDR2 SVGIG (reference sequence). V lost 4 bases and J lost 4; bases outside the gene matches: 7. The CDR3 protein is CAWMADRGLYGYTF. CDR3 sequence (DNA): TGTGCCTGGATGGCGGACAGGGGACTCTATGGCTACACCTTC.

The genes are TRBV18 and TRBJ1-1, with a tentative D call TRBD1 (6 bases). This CDR3 comprises 17 residues. From germline, CDR1 is KGHSH and CDR2 LQKENI. Trimming took off 6 bases at V and 4 bases at J, with 24 bases between the two ends. The CDR3 DNA follows: TGTGCCAGCTCTCTAGTCGGGACATTAGTAGGGAGCACTGAAGCTTTCTTT. Amino acids: CASSLVGTLVGSTEAFF.